This passage covers 13 T cell receptor beta chains from one sample sequenced in a study of control samples from healthy donors and cancer patients. Here immunoSEQ multiplex PCR was the method, and the copy in TCRdb shows in-frame clones only, minus some. Of about 170,000 clones in the sample, about 91% were seen once. What was sequenced was blood. The source of these receptors is a woman in her forties in good health.

The rearrangement links TRBV5-1 to TRBJ2-3, with D possibly called TRBD1 or TRBD2 (5 bases each). The CDR3 length is 14 residues. The ends were cut back, 6 bases at V and 4 bases at J, with 15 bases in the middle. Germline V gene lookup returns CDR1 SGHRS and CDR2 YFSETQ. The CDR3 DNA follows: TGCGCCAGCACCCGCACGGGGACGTCAGATACGCAGTATTTT. Protein product: CASTRTGTSDTQYF. The full variable domain, rest sourced from reference TRBV5-1 and TRBJ2-3, is KAGVTQTPRYLIKTRGQQVTLSCSPISGHRSVSWYQQTPGQGLQFLFEYFSETQRNKGNFPGRFSGRQFSNSRSEMNVSTLELGDSALYLCASTRTGTSDTQYFGPGTRLTVL.

The rearrangement uses TRBV27 and TRBJ1-6; D uncertain. CDR3 length: 13 residues. Germline values: CDR1 MNHEY, CDR2 SMNVEV (reference sequence). Trimming stripped 3 bases from V and 10 bases from J, with 10 bases between. The CDR3 spells CASSLNAGSPLHF. The CDR3, as DNA: TGTGCCAGCAGTTTGAACGCTGGGTCACCCCTCCACTTT.

This chain links TRBV24-1 with TRBJ1-2, with TRBD1 matching over 9 bases. V lost 12 bases and J lost 1; bases outside the gene matches: 17. CDR1 is KGHDR and CDR2 is SFDVKD in the germline V gene. This CDR3 region has 17 residues. The CDR3 sequence is CASLSRTGEILNYGYTF. CDR3 sequence (DNA): TGTGCCTCCCTCTCGCGGACAGGGGAGATCCTTAACTATGGCTACACCTTC.

This chain joins TRBV13 and TRBJ2-7, with D perhaps TRBD2 (6 bases). Trimming left V 1 base short and J 6 bases short, with 7 bases between. From germline, CDR1 is PRHDT and CDR2 FYEKMQ (reference sequence). The CDR3 is 12 amino acids. CDR3 amino acids: CASSLAGGEQYF. CDR3 DNA sequence: TGTGCCAGCAGCTTAGCCGGGGGCGAGCAGTACTTC.

This chain links TRBV9 with TRBJ1-6; D not certain. CDR1 and CDR2 (germline): SGDLS, YYNGEE. CDR3 length: 12 amino acids. The V and J ends lost 4 bases and 8 bases respectively, with 7 bases between them. The CDR3 nucleotides read TGTGCCAGCAGCTCCGGGGATTCACCCCTCCACTTT. Amino acid sequence: CASSSGDSPLHF.

The chain combines TRBV6-5 with TRBJ1-5, with D possibly TRBD1 on 5 matching bases. The V end was cut by 6 bases, the J end by 4 bases, with 16 bases between. Germline V gene data show CDR1 as MNHEY and CDR2 as SVGAGI. This CDR3 has 15 residues. This chain's CDR3 is CASRPSGSGNQPQHF. DNA of the CDR3: TGTGCCAGCAGGCCTTCGGGTTCAGGGAATCAGCCCCAGCATTTT.

This rearrangement joins TRBV5-1 to TRBJ2-1, with TRBD2 as a possible D gene (5 bases). Germline V lookup: CDR1 SGHRS, CDR2 YFSETQ. CDR3 length: 15 residues. V was shortened by 5 bases and J by 0 bases, with 12 bases between the two germline ends. CDR3 loop: CASSQRETSYNEQFF. Here the CDR3 DNA reads TGCGCCAGCAGTCAGAGGGAAACCTCCTACAATGAGCAGTTCTTC.

The rearrangement uses TRBV7-3 and TRBJ2-3, with D perhaps TRBD2 (5 bases). The CDR3 is 14 amino acids. The germline gives CDR1 SGHTA, CDR2 FQGTGA. V lost 0 bases to trimming and J lost 4 bases, with 8 bases between them. The CDR3 spells CASSLTSAADTQYF. Here the CDR3 DNA reads TGTGCCAGCAGCTTAACTAGCGCGGCAGATACGCAGTATTTT.

J is TRBJ1-5 and V is TRBV7-9; D unresolved. CDR1 and CDR2 from the germline V gene are SEHNR and FQNEAQ (reference sequence). This CDR3 spans 13 amino acids. V lost 1 base and J lost 8, with 9 bases in between. As DNA, the CDR3 is TGTGCCAGCAGCTTAGGGACCGGGGAGCCCCAGCATTTT. Protein: CASSLGTGEPQHF.

This sequence joins TRBV5-1 and TRBJ2-5; possibly TRBD1 or TRBD2 for D (7 bases each). The germline CDR1 and CDR2 sequences are SGHRS and YFSETQ. This CDR3 contains 17 residues. Trimming took off 7 bases at V and 0 bases at J, with 22 bases between the two ends. DNA of the CDR3: TGCGCCAGCCTCAGGGGGGCCGGGGGGCCGTACCAAGAGACCCAGTACTTC. Amino acid sequence: CASLRGAGGPYQETQYF.

V gene TRBV6-1 combines with J gene TRBJ2-1; possible D gene TRBD2, 6 bases. V was trimmed by 1 base and J by 8 bases, leaving 15 bases between them. The CDR3 loop spans 15 amino acids. The germline gives CDR1 MNHNS, CDR2 SASEGT. This CDR3 is CASSEGRGVRDEQFF. Written as DNA, the CDR3 is TGTGCCAGCAGTGAAGGGAGGGGAGTCCGGGATGAGCAGTTCTTC.

The chain has TRBV7-9 and TRBJ1-3; D is possibly TRBD1 (5 bases). Germline CDR1 is SEHNR and CDR2 is FQNEAQ (reference sequence). Trimming took off 5 bases at V and 4 bases at J, with 15 bases between the two ends. The CDR3 has 15 amino acids. In DNA form, the CDR3 reads TGTGCCAGCAGCCTCGGAGAGGGGAGCGGAAACACCATATATTTT. It specifies CASSLGEGSGNTIYF. The variable domain in full, completed from reference TRBV7-9 and TRBJ1-3, reads DTGVSQNPRHKITKRGQNVTFRCDPISEHNRLYWYRQTLGQGPEFLTYFQNEAQLEKSRLLSDRFSAERPKGSFSTLEIQRTEQGDSAMYLCASSLGEGSGNTIYFGEGSWLTVV.

The chain is built from TRBV3-1 (or the pseudogene TRBV3-2) and TRBJ1-1; D unclear. CDR3 size: 13 residues. Germline CDR1 is LGHDT and CDR2 is YNNKEL (reference sequence). V lost 5 bases, J lost 2 bases, and 9 bases lay in between. The CDR3 here is CASSFRENTEAFF. The CDR3 DNA reads as TGTGCCAGCAGCTTTCGGGAAAACACTGAAGCTTTCTTT.